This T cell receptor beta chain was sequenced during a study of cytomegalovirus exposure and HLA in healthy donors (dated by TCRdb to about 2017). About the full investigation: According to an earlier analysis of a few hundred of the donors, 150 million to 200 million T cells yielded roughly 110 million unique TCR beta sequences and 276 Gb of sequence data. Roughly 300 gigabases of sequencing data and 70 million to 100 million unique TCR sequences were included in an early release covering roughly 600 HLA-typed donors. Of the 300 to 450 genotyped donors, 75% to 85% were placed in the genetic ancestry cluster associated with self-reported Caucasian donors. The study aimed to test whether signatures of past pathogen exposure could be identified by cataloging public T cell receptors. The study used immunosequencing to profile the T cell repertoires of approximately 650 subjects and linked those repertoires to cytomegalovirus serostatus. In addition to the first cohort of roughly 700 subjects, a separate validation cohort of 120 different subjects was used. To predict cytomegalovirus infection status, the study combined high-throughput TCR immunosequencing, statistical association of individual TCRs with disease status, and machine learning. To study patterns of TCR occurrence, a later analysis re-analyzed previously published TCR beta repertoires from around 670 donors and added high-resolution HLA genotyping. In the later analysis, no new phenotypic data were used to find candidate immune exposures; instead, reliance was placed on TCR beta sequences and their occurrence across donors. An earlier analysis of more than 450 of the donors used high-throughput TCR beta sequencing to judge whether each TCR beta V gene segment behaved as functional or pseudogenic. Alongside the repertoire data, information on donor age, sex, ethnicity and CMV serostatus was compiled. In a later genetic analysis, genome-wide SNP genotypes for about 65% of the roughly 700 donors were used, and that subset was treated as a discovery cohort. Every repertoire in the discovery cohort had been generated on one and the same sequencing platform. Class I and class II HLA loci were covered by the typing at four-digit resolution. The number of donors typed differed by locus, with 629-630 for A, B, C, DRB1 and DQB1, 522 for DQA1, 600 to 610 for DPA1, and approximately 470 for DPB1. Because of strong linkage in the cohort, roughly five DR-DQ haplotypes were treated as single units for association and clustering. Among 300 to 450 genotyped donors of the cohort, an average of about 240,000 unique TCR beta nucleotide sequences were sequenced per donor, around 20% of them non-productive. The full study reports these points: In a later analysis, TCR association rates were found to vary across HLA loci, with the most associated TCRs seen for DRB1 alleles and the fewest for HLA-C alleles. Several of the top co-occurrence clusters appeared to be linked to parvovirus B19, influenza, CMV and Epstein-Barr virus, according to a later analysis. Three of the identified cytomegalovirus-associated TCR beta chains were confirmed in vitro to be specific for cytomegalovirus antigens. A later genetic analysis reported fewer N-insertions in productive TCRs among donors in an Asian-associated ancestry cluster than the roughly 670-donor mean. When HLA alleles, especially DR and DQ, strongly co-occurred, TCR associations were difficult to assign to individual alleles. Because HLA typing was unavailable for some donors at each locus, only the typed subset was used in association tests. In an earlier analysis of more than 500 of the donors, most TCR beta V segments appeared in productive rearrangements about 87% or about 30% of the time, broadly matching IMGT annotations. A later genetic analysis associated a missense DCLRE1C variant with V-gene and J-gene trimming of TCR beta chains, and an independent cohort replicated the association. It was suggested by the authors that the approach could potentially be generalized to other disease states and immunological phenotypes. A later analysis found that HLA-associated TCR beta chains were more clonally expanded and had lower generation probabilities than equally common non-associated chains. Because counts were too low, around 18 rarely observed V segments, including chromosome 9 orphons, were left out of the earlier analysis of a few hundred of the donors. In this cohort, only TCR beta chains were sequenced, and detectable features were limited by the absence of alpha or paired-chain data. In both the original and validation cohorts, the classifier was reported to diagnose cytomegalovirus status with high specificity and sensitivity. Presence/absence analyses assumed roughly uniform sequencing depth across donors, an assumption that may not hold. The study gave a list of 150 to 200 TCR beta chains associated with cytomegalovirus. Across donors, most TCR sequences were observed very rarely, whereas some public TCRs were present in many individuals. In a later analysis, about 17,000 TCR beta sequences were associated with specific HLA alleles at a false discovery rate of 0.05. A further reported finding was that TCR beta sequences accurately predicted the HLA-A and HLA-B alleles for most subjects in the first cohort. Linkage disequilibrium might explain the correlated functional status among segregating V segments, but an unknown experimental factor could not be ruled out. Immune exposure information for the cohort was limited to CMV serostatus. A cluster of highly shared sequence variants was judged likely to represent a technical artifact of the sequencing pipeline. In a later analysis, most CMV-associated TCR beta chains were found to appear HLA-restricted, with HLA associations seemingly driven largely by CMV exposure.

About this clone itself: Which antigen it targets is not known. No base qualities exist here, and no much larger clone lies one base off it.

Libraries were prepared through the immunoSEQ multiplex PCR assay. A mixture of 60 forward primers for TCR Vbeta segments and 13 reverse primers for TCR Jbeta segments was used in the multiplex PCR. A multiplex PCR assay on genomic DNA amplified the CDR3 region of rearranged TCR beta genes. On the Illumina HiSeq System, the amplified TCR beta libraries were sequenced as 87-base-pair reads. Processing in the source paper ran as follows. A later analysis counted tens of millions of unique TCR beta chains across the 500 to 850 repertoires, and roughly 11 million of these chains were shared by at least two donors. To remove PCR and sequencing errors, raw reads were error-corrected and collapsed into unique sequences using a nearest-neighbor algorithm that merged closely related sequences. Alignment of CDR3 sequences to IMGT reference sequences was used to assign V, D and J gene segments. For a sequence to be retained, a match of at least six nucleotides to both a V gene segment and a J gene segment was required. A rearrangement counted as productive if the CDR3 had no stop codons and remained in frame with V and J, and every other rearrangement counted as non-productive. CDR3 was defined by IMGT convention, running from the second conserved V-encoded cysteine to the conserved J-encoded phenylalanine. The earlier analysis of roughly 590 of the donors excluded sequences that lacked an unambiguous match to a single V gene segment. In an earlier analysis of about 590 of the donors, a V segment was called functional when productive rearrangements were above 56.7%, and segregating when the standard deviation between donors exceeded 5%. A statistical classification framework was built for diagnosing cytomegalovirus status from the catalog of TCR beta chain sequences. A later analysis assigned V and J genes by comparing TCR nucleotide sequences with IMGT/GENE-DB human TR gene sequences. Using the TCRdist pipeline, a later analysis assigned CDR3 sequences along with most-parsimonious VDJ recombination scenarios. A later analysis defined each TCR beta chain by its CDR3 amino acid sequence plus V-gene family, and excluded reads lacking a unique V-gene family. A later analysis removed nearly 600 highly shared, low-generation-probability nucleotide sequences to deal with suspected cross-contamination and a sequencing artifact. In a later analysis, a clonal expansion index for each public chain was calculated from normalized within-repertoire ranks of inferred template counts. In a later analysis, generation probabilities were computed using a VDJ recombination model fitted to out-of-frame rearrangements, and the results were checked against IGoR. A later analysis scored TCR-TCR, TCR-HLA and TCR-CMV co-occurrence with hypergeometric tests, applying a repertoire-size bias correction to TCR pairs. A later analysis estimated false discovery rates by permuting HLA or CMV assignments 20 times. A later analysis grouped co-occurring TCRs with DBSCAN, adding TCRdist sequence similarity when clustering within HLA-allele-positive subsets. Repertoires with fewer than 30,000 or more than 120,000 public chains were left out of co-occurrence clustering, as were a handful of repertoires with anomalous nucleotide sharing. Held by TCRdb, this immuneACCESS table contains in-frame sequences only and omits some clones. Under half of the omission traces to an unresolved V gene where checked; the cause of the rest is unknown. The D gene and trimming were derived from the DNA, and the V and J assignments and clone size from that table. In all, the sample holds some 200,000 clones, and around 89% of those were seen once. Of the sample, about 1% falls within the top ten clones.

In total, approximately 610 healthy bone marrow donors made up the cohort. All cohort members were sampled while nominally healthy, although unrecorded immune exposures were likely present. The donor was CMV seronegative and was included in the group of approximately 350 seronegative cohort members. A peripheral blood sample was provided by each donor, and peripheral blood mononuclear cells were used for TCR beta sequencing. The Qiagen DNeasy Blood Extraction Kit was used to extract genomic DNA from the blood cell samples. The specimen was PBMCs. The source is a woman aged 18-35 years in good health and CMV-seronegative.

CDR3 protein: CASSLGGRGQETQYF. The DNA is TGTGCCAGCAGCTTGGGTGGCAGGGGACAAGAGACCCAGTACTTC. In this chain, TRBV5-8 is recombined with TRBJ2-5; matching of 6 bases hints at TRBD1 as the D gene. From the cysteine up to the phenylalanine, the CDR3 has a length of 15 residues. The read is trimmed to its CDR3 DNA, 45 bases read in frame from base 1. V is reduced by 0 bases and J by 2 bases, leaving a spacing of 11 bases between them. Reading the germline V gene gives CDR1 SGHTS and CDR2 YDEGEE.